A single sample is the source of the 10 T cell receptor beta chains below, sequenced in a study of blood T cell repertoires in COVID-19. Sequencing used immunoSEQ multiplex PCR; TCRdb keeps in-frame clones, though not all of them. The repertoire holds roughly 53,000 clones, with about 88% as singletons. The source material was peripheral blood. Every receptor here comes from a man aged 40-55 years with active COVID-19.

The chain employs TRBV6-1 and TRBJ1-4; 7 nucleotides line up with TRBD1. V lost 3 bases to trimming and J lost 3 bases; unmatched junction nucleotides: 10. The CDR3 is 17 residues long. Germline-derived CDR1 and CDR2 are MNHNS and SASEGT. This CDR3 is CASSERGQVGANEKLFF. The CDR3 DNA reads TGTGCCAGCAGTGAGCGTGGACAGGTCGGGGCTAATGAAAAACTGTTTTTT.

The genes are TRBV5-4 and TRBJ2-5; 9 bases fit TRBD1. Germline loops: CDR1 SGHNT, CDR2 YYREEE (reference sequence). This CDR3 contains 14 residues. Losses at the gene ends were 4 bases for V and 5 bases for J; bases not matched to a gene: 6. The CDR3 here is CASSPQGARETQYF. The CDR3 DNA is TGTGCCAGCAGCCCACAGGGGGCGCGTGAGACCCAGTACTTC.

The chain links TRBV2 to TRBJ2-7; D perhaps matches TRBD1 (6 bases). The CDR3 has 14 residues. With 2 bases removed from V and 5 bases from J, the gap between germline ends came to 13 bases. Germline V CDR1 and CDR2: SNHLY, FYNNEI. The CDR3, as DNA: TGTGCCAGCAGTGAAACTGGGCAGGGGAACGAGCAGTACTTC. The encoded protein is CASSETGQGNEQYF.

This rearrangement joins TRBV5-1 to TRBJ2-1, with 10 bases that match TRBD1. The length of the CDR3 is 15 residues. Germline V lookup: CDR1 SGHRS, CDR2 YFSETQ. The V gene end was trimmed by 5 bases and the J gene end by 2 bases; junction bases not matched to a gene: 4. CDR3: CASRLTGGAYNEQFF. The CDR3 DNA reads as TGCGCCAGCAGATTGACAGGGGGCGCCTACAATGAGCAGTTCTTC.

The chain employs TRBV2 and TRBJ2-3; 9 bases are shared with TRBD2. CDR3 length: 15 residues. With 6 bases clipped from V and 0 bases from J, the junction kept 4 bases outside the gene matches. Looked up from germline, CDR1 is SNHLY and CDR2 is FYNNEI. The CDR3 DNA reads as TGTGCCAGCAGGCAACTAGCGGGCAGCACAGATACGCAGTATTTT. This sequence encodes CASRQLAGSTDTQYF.

This chain joins TRBV28 and TRBJ2-7; perhaps TRBD2 as D (6 bases). Trimming left V 7 bases short and J 4 bases short, with 20 bases between. Germline lookup yields CDR1 MDHEN and CDR2 SYDVKM. There are 15 residues in the CDR3. The CDR3 spells CASNSPGLAGYEQYF. CDR3 coding DNA: TGTGCCAGCAATAGTCCGGGACTGGCGGGGTACGAGCAGTACTTC.

CDR3 loop: CAWSETGSDGYTF. CDR3 bases: TGTGCCTGGAGCGAGACAGGGTCCGATGGCTACACCTTC. V usage is TRBV30 and J usage is TRBJ1-2, with TRBD1 matching over 7 bases. The V segment lost 3 bases and the J segment 6 bases; nucleotides outside the gene matches: 7. Per the germline V gene, CDR1 is GTSNPN and CDR2 is SVGIG (reference sequence). The CDR3 contains 13 residues.

The chain carries TRBV5-4 and TRBJ2-3; 7 positions match TRBD1. CDR1 and CDR2 from the germline V gene are SGHNT and YYREEE (reference sequence). CDR3 length: 15 amino acids. The junction had 12 bases not matched to a gene; V was cut back by 4 bases and J by 7 bases. The CDR3 sequence is CASSKPTGQPNTQYF. As DNA, the CDR3 is TGTGCCAGCAGCAAACCCACGGGACAGCCTAATACGCAGTATTTT.

The rearrangement joins TRBV9 to TRBJ1-2; unclear D gene. CDR1 is SGDLS and CDR2 is YYNGEE in the germline V gene. V shed 4 bases and J shed 7 bases, with 11 bases lying between them. The CDR3 runs to 12 residues. The CDR3: CASSLGFRGYTF. CDR3 nucleotides: TGTGCCAGCAGCCTAGGTTTCCGTGGCTACACCTTC.

The CDR3 sequence is CASSLGRGVEQYF. As DNA, the CDR3 is TGTGCCAGCAGTTTAGGCAGGGGAGTGGAGCAGTACTTC. The genes are TRBV28 and TRBJ2-7; D perhaps matches TRBD1 (6 bases). The CDR3 length is 13 residues. The V end was cut by 2 bases, the J end by 7 bases, with 12 bases between. In germline, CDR1 is MDHEN, CDR2 SYDVKM.